Below, one TCR beta chain is given with its context. Original handling: Nucleated cell counts were estimated from reference gene primer amplification. Data came from immunoSEQ multiplex PCR; TCRdb stores just in-frame clones and leaves some out. V and J calls and clone size follow that table, whereas D and trimming were derived from the DNA. The sample holds 200,000 or so clones, under 90% seen once. These data are taken from a study of blood T cell repertoires in COVID-19. At the level of the study: Samples taken during acute and convalescent COVID-19 were collected in the United States, Italy and Spain.

Deletions cut 4 bases from V and 5 bases from J, with 11 bases between. Germline V gives CDR1 WNHNN, CDR2 SYGVQD (reference sequence). The CDR3 has 13 amino acids. The sequence came from a man in his forties or fifties with acute or convalescent COVID-19. Sequenced material: peripheral blood. V is TRBV10-1 and J is TRBJ1-1, with a tentative D call TRBD1 (6 bases). The CDR3 protein is CASSAAGATEAFF. The CDR3 bases are TGCGCCAGCAGTGCGGCAGGGGCGACTGAAGCTTTCTTT.